Listed below are T cell receptor beta chains from one sample, sequenced in a study of cytomegalovirus exposure and HLA in healthy donors. Generated by immunoSEQ multiplex PCR, the TCRdb table keeps only in-frame clones and is missing some. The data contain about 160,000 clones, around 74% of them singletons. The material sequenced was PBMCs. The source of these receptors is a female donor in good health and CMV-seronegative. CDR3s include the opening cysteine and the closing phenylalanine or tryptophan. The D gene is left open where the match is weak. The size entry is marked missing in some rows and otherwise reads once, few, many or a size class.

j_call: TRBJ1-6; clone_size: -; v_call: TRBV5-1; d_call: TRBD1; cdr3_nt: TGCGCCAGCAGCTTGGGACAGGGTAATTCACCCCTCCACTTT; cdr3_aa: CASSLGQGNSPLHF
j_call: TRBJ2-6; clone_size: few; v_call: TRBV28; d_call: TRBD1; cdr3_nt: TGTGCCAGCAGGGAAACAGGGGGCAATAGGGGGGCCAACGTCCTGACTTTC; cdr3_aa: CASRETGGNRGANVLTF
j_call: TRBJ2-7; clone_size: few; v_call: TRBV5-1; d_call: -; cdr3_nt: TGCGCCAGCAGCTTGGAGGGACAAACGTCAGGCGAGCAGTACTTC; cdr3_aa: CASSLEGQTSGEQYF
j_call: TRBJ1-6; clone_size: -; v_call: TRBV5-1; d_call: -; cdr3_nt: TGCGCCAGCAGCTTGCCAGGGGACTCACCCCTCCACTTT; cdr3_aa: CASSLPGDSPLHF
j_call: TRBJ2-1; clone_size: -; v_call: TRBV5-1; d_call: -; cdr3_nt: TGCGCCAGCAGCTTCGACAGTTACAATGAGCAGTTCTTC; cdr3_aa: CASSFDSYNEQFF
j_call: TRBJ1-1; clone_size: many; v_call: TRBV30; d_call: TRBD1; cdr3_nt: TGTGCCTGGAGTGGGGGGACAGCCAAAGCTTTCTTT; cdr3_aa: CAWSGGTAKAFF
j_call: TRBJ2-2; clone_size: once; v_call: TRBV13; d_call: TRBD2; cdr3_nt: TGTGCCAGCAGCTTAGGCCTAGCGGGAGTGGCCGGGGAGCTGTTTTTT; cdr3_aa: CASSLGLAGVAGELFF
j_call: TRBJ2-3; clone_size: -; v_call: TRBV6-5; d_call: -; cdr3_nt: TGTGCCAGCACGGAGGGCCCGGGTAGCACAGATACGCAGTATTTT; cdr3_aa: CASTEGPGSTDTQYF
j_call: TRBJ2-7; clone_size: -; v_call: TRBV2; d_call: -; cdr3_nt: TGTGCCAGCAGTCTAACGGGGGAGCAGTACTTC; cdr3_aa: CASSLTGEQYF
j_call: TRBJ1-1; clone_size: -; v_call: TRBV4-1; d_call: -; cdr3_nt: TGCGCCAGCAGCCAAGAATTACAGGGTTGGAGTGAAGCTTTCTTT; cdr3_aa: CASSQELQGWSEAFF